A selection of T cell receptor beta chains follows, all from one sample in a study of shared clonotypes between healthy human individuals. The method was immunoSEQ multiplex PCR; TCRdb's version includes in-frame clones alone and lacks a portion of them. The table has under 80,000 clones, under 65% seen once. Sequenced: memory CD8+ T cells sorted from blood. The receptors derive from a man younger than 40 in good health. Each CDR3 is given with its conserved first and last residue. The order of the fields is D gene, J gene, V gene, clone size, CDR3 DNA, CDR3 protein. The D gene is left open where the match is weak. Clone size is shown for a subset of rows, as once, few, many or a class of expanded clone.

D gene: -
J gene: TRBJ2-3
V gene: TRBV6-4
clone size: -
CDR3 DNA: TGTGCCAGCAGTGACTCTCGCGGAGCTAGCACAGATACGCAGTATTTT
CDR3 protein: CASSDSRGASTDTQYF

D gene: -
J gene: TRBJ1-1
V gene: TRBV6-1
clone size: -
CDR3 DNA: TGTGCCACCAAACAGGCCCAGGGAGACACTGAAGCTTTCTTT
CDR3 protein: CATKQAQGDTEAFF

D gene: -
J gene: TRBJ2-3
V gene: TRBV10-2
clone size: few
CDR3 DNA: TGCGCCAGCAACCGGAGGGGCACAGATACGCAGTATTTT
CDR3 protein: CASNRRGTDTQYF

D gene: TRBD1
J gene: TRBJ2-2
V gene: TRBV11-3
clone size: -
CDR3 DNA: TGTGCCAGCAGTTCTAGACAGGGTTCAAGGGGGAACACCGGGGAGCTGTTTTTT
CDR3 protein: CASSSRQGSRGNTGELFF

D gene: -
J gene: TRBJ1-1
V gene: TRBV15
clone size: -
CDR3 DNA: TGTGCCACCAGCACCACGTGGCCCGGGACAAACACTGAAGCTTTCTTT
CDR3 protein: CATSTTWPGTNTEAFF

D gene: TRBD1
J gene: TRBJ1-4
V gene: TRBV28
clone size: once
CDR3 DNA: TGTGCCAGCAGTCGGACAGGGGGGGATGAAAAACTGTTTTTT
CDR3 protein: CASSRTGGDEKLFF

D gene: TRBD1
J gene: TRBJ1-1
V gene: TRBV6-5
clone size: few
CDR3 DNA: TGTGCCAGCAGTTACTCAGGGGACAGGGTGTTTGAAGCTTTCTTT
CDR3 protein: CASSYSGDRVFEAFF

D gene: -
J gene: TRBJ2-1
V gene: TRBV10-2
clone size: -
CDR3 DNA: TGCGCCAGCAGTGTGGGCAGGGGATGGCACAATGAGCAGTTCTTC
CDR3 protein: CASSVGRGWHNEQFF

D gene: -
J gene: TRBJ2-6
V gene: TRBV1
clone size: -
CDR3 DNA: TGCACCAGCAGCGCCTCTTGTGCACAAAGTCGGGCCAACGTCCTGACTTTC
CDR3 protein: CTSSASCAQSRANVLTF

D gene: TRBD1
J gene: TRBJ1-1
V gene: TRBV4-2
clone size: -
CDR3 DNA: TGTGCCAGCAGCTTCGGGTCTATACAGGGGAGTACTGAAGCTTTCTTT
CDR3 protein: CASSFGSIQGSTEAFF

D gene: -
J gene: TRBJ2-1
V gene: TRBV4-2
clone size: many
CDR3 DNA: TGTGCCAGCAGCCAAGGGAGCGGTATGGAACCAACCGACAATGAGCAGTTCTTC
CDR3 protein: CASSQGSGMEPTDNEQFF

D gene: -
J gene: TRBJ1-4
V gene: TRBV7-2
clone size: -
CDR3 DNA: TGTGCCAGCAGCTTAGCGGGGGCGAATAATGAAAAACTGTTTTTT
CDR3 protein: CASSLAGANNEKLFF

D gene: TRBD1
J gene: TRBJ1-5
V gene: TRBV7-6
clone size: -
CDR3 DNA: TGTGCCAGCAGTCTAGGGGGCAGGGATGATATCAGGCCCCAGCATTTT
CDR3 protein: CASSLGGRDDIRPQHF

D gene: -
J gene: TRBJ1-1
V gene: TRBV20-1
clone size: -
CDR3 DNA: TGCAGTGCTAGGGAGGAACCGGAAGCTTTCTTT
CDR3 protein: CSAREEPEAFF

D gene: -
J gene: TRBJ2-1
V gene: TRBV7-9
clone size: few
CDR3 DNA: TGTGCCAGCAGCATAACCGGTGAGCGCCACAATGAGCAGTTCTTC
CDR3 protein: CASSITGERHNEQFF

D gene: -
J gene: TRBJ1-3
V gene: TRBV9
clone size: -
CDR3 DNA: TGTGCCAGCAGCGTAGAACAGGGCGCTGGAAACACCATATATTTT
CDR3 protein: CASSVEQGAGNTIYF

D gene: TRBD1
J gene: TRBJ2-6
V gene: TRBV27
clone size: -
CDR3 DNA: TGTGCCAGCAGTTTTTCCGACAGGGCGACCTCTGGGGCCAACGTCCTGACTTTC
CDR3 protein: CASSFSDRATSGANVLTF

D gene: -
J gene: TRBJ1-1
V gene: TRBV5-5
clone size: -
CDR3 DNA: TGTGCCAGCAGCTTTACCGGGATCCAGACGGGGACTGAAGCTTTCTTT
CDR3 protein: CASSFTGIQTGTEAFF

D gene: -
J gene: TRBJ2-1
V gene: TRBV4-1
clone size: -
CDR3 DNA: TGCGCCAGCAGCCAAACGGACGCCTACAATGAGCAGTTCTTC
CDR3 protein: CASSQTDAYNEQFF

D gene: TRBD2
J gene: TRBJ2-7
V gene: TRBV28
clone size: few
CDR3 DNA: TGTGCCAGCAGTTTAACAGCGGGAGGGAGCTCCTACGAGCAGTACTTC
CDR3 protein: CASSLTAGGSSYEQYF

D gene: TRBD2
J gene: TRBJ2-1
V gene: TRBV14
clone size: once
CDR3 DNA: TGTGCCAGCAGCGGCGGGGGGCTATCAAATGGCGATGAGCAGTTCTTC
CDR3 protein: CASSGGGLSNGDEQFF

D gene: -
J gene: TRBJ2-1
V gene: TRBV27
clone size: -
CDR3 DNA: TGTGCCAGCACCGCATTTGACTCCTACAATGAGCAGTTCTTC
CDR3 protein: CASTAFDSYNEQFF

D gene: -
J gene: TRBJ2-1
V gene: TRBV19
clone size: -
CDR3 DNA: TGTGCCAGTAGACTCTGGAATGAGCAGTTCTTC
CDR3 protein: CASRLWNEQFF